These 17 T cell receptor beta chains share one sample of origin, sequenced in a study of control samples from healthy donors and cancer patients. Profiling relied on immunoSEQ multiplex PCR, and the TCRdb table lists in-frame clones only, not all of them. Altogether under 200,000 clones are present, around 92% being singletons, with the ten largest covering approximately 1.4%. Input material: blood. These receptors were collected from a woman aged 25 to 45 in good health.

This clone was recorded once. The V gene is TRBV12-3 or TRBV12-4, the J gene TRBJ1-3; a possible D gene is TRBD1 (5 bases). The germline V and J ends were trimmed by 6 bases and 3 bases, with 6 bases remaining between them. The CDR3 is 12 amino acids. The CDR3 coding sequence is TGTGCCAGCAGGGGGGGTGGAAACACCATATATTTT. Translated, it gives CASRGGGNTIYF.

The chain combines TRBV11-2 with TRBJ2-7, with 13 bases aligning to TRBD2. The germline CDR1 and CDR2 sequences are SGHAT and FQNNGV. The CDR3 has 15 amino acids. After removal of 5 bases from V and 2 bases from J, the junction contained 3 bases not matched to a gene. The DNA of the CDR3 is TGTGCCAGCAGCATGGGACTAGCGGGAACCTACGAGCAGTACTTC. Amino acid sequence: CASSMGLAGTYEQYF.

The rearrangement links TRBV27 to TRBJ1-2; TRBD1 matches at 8 bases. Germline V gives CDR1 MNHEY, CDR2 SMNVEV (reference sequence). J gave up 4 bases and V 0 bases, and 4 bases lay outside the gene matches. The CDR3 runs to 15 residues. CDR3 nucleotide sequence: TGTGCCAGCAGTTTATCCGGCAGGGGGCTCTATGGCTACACCTTC. It encodes CASSLSGRGLYGYTF.

The V gene is TRBV7-9, the J gene TRBJ2-2; unclear D gene. Germline CDR1 and CDR2: SEHNR and FQNEAQ (reference sequence). This CDR3 is built from 12 residues. Between the trimmed V and J ends, which lost 3 bases and 5 bases, there was a span of 4 bases. The CDR3 region is CASSLGTGELFF. In nucleotides, the CDR3 is TGTGCCAGCAGCTTGGGTACCGGGGAGCTGTTTTTT. Full variable domain (rest looked up from reference TRBV7-9 and TRBJ2-2): DTGVSQNPRHKITKRGQNVTFRCDPISEHNRLYWYRQTLGQGPEFLTYFQNEAQLEKSRLLSDRFSAERPKGSFSTLEIQRTEQGDSAMYLCASSLGTGELFFGEGSRLTVL.

In this sample, this clone turned up once. This chain connects TRBV18 to TRBJ2-7; D is perhaps TRBD2 (6 bases). CDR3 size: 14 residues. Germline lookup yields CDR1 KGHSH and CDR2 LQKENI. V lost 6 bases, J lost 2 bases, and 14 bases lay in between. In DNA form, the CDR3 reads TGTGCCAGCTCCCCCCTAGCGCTGCCCTACGAGCAGTACTTC. Translating it yields CASSPLALPYEQYF.

The V and J genes are TRBV2 and TRBJ1-1; D gene uncertain. CDR1 SNHLY and CDR2 FYNNEI come from the germline V gene. The CDR3 covers 13 residues. V was shortened by 1 base and J by 0 bases, with 3 bases between the two germline ends. The CDR3 DNA reads as TGTGCCAGCAGTGAAGGGGTGAACACTGAAGCTTTCTTT. This gives the protein CASSEGVNTEAFF.

The chain has TRBV27 and TRBJ2-7; TRBD2 aligns across 11 bases. The junction had 4 bases not matched to a gene; V was cut back by 1 base and J by 5 bases. CDR1 is MNHEY and CDR2 is SMNVEV in the germline V gene (reference sequence). The CDR3 totals 15 residues. The CDR3 is CASSLLAGGQNEQYF. Here the CDR3 DNA reads TGTGCCAGCAGTTTATTAGCGGGGGGGCAAAACGAGCAGTACTTC.

This clone was seen just once. At one end the junction does not follow the germline gene, possibly because of a read error. At the DNA level, this CDR3 is encoded by other sequences in the same sample as well. This rearrangement joins TRBV27 to TRBJ2-2; 9 nucleotides line up with TRBD2. This CDR3 is built from 16 residues. The germline V gene has CDR1 MNHEY and CDR2 SMNVEV (reference sequence). The CDR3 region is CASSFPTSGQTGELFF. DNA of the CDR3: TGTGCCAGCAGTTTCCCGACTAGCGGACAAACCGGGGAGCTATTTTTT.

The rearrangement uses TRBV12-3 or TRBV12-4 and TRBJ2-7; no firm D call. The CDR3 loop spans 11 amino acids. The V and J ends lost 5 bases and 2 bases respectively, with 4 bases between them. CDR3 bases: TGTGCCAGCAGTCCTACCTACGAGCAGTACTTC. Amino acid sequence: CASSPTYEQYF.

The J gene is TRBJ1-1, the V gene TRBV12-3 or TRBV12-4; no definite D call. This CDR3 contains 13 residues. The germline V and J ends were trimmed by 6 bases and 1 base, with 9 bases remaining between them. The CDR3 DNA reads as TGTGCCAGCAGACATACAGAGAACACTGAAGCTTTCTTT. Its translation is CASRHTENTEAFF.

This chain uses TRBV6-5 with TRBJ1-4; perhaps TRBD1 as D (6 bases). The length of the CDR3 is 13 residues. The V gene lost 6 bases and the J gene lost 7 bases, with 12 bases spanning the gap. Germline-derived CDR1 and CDR2 are MNHEY and SVGAGI. The CDR3 region is CASRQGETEKLFF. The CDR3, as DNA: TGTGCCAGCAGACAGGGTGAGACTGAAAAACTGTTTTTT.

The chain uses TRBV6-2 or TRBV6-3 and TRBJ2-3; tentative D call: TRBD2 (5 bases). From germline, CDR1 is MNHEY and CDR2 SVGEGT. Trimming removed 4 bases at V and 9 bases at J, with 11 bases between. CDR3 length equals 12 residues. In DNA, the CDR3 is TGTGCCAGCAGTTCCCATTTAGCGACGCAGTATTTT. Protein product: CASSSHLATQYF.

The chain is built from TRBV5-1 and TRBJ2-6; 9 nucleotides match TRBD2. Germline trimming cut 4 bases from V and 0 bases from J; bases unmatched to any gene: 8. Germline values: CDR1 SGHRS, CDR2 YFSETQ. CDR3 size: 18 residues. The CDR3 DNA sequence: TGCGCCAGCAGCCTCCGTCTAGCGGGAAGCTCTGGGGCCAACGTCCTGACTTTC. This codes for CASSLRLAGSSGANVLTF.

This clone was seen a single time. V gene TRBV15 combines with J gene TRBJ1-6; 11 bases agree with TRBD1. J gave up 7 bases and V 8 bases, and 1 base lay outside the gene matches. CDR1 LNHNV and CDR2 YYDKDF come from the germline V gene (reference sequence). The CDR3 has 13 amino acids. In DNA form, the CDR3 reads TGTGCCACCGGACAGGGGGCGAATTCACCCCTCCACTTT. Residues: CATGQGANSPLHF.

The chain uses TRBV4-2 and TRBJ1-1; unclear D gene. The CDR3 runs to 12 residues. Germline values: CDR1 LGHNA, CDR2 YNFKEQ. V lost 1 base, J lost 3 bases, and 3 bases lay in between. Written as DNA, the CDR3 is TGTGCCAGCAGCCAAGGGGACACTGAAGCTTTCTTT. Translation gives CASSQGDTEAFF.

The rearrangement uses TRBV2 and TRBJ2-5; D remains ambiguous. V was clipped by 8 bases and J by 1 base, with 5 bases between them. Germline assignment: CDR1 SNHLY and CDR2 FYNNEI. The CDR3 extends over 11 amino acids. This chain's CDR3 is CASGRQETQYF. As DNA, the CDR3 is TGTGCCAGCGGCCGCCAAGAGACCCAGTACTTC.

A remark on this clone: At one end, the junction sequence differs from germline, possibly due to a read error. The rearrangement joins TRBV7-7 to TRBJ2-5, with 9 bases matching TRBD2. The germline V gene has CDR1 SSHAT and CDR2 FNYEAQ (reference sequence). The CDR3 extends over 16 amino acids. The CDR3 region is CASSPKIAGAGETQYF. CDR3 nucleotides: TGTGCTAGCAGCCCTAAGATAGCGGGAGCGGGAGAGACCCAGTACTTC.